These T cell receptor beta chains were read from a single sample in a study of blood T cell repertoires in COVID-19. Profiling relied on immunoSEQ multiplex PCR, and the TCRdb table lists in-frame clones only, not all of them. The sample holds approximately 170,000 clones; approximately 93% are singletons and the top ten take less than 2%. The sequenced sample was peripheral blood. These TCRs come from an older woman with COVID-19, enrolled during active disease. The CDR3 runs from the conserved cysteine through the conserved F or W. D genes are given only for firm matches. The size of a clone is reported for some rows only, either as once, few or many, or as a class for expanded clones.

abundance,d_gene,j_gene,v_gene,CDR3aa,CDR3nt
NA,TRBD1,TRBJ1-3,TRBV4-2,CASSQVDRAGSGNTIYF,TGTGCCAGCAGCCAAGTGGACAGGGCCGGCTCTGGAAACACCATATATTTT
NA,TRBD1,TRBJ2-2,TRBV6-1,CASSEWGQGNTGELFF,TGTGCCAGCAGTGAGTGGGGACAGGGCAACACCGGGGAGCTGTTTTTT
NA,NA,TRBJ1-4,TRBV15,CATSRDKGSGEKLFF,TGTGCCACCAGCAGAGATAAGGGGTCTGGTGAAAAACTGTTTTTT
NA,TRBD1,TRBJ1-6,TRBV19,CASSTNGQGANYNSPLHF,TGTGCCAGTAGTACCAATGGACAGGGGGCTAATTATAATTCACCCCTCCACTTT
few,NA,TRBJ2-3,TRBV11-1,CASSLATGTDTQYF,TGTGCCAGCAGCTTAGCTACAGGGACAGATACGCAGTATTTT
NA,TRBD2,TRBJ2-5,TRBV11-1,CASSFGLAGETQYF,TGTGCCAGCAGCTTCGGACTAGCCGGGGAGACCCAGTACTTC
NA,NA,TRBJ1-5,TRBV4-1,CASSQEIRQGYQPQHF,TGCGCCAGCAGCCAAGAGATCCGCCAGGGATATCAGCCCCAGCATTTT
NA,NA,TRBJ2-3,TRBV2,CASRRRTASTDTQYF,TGTGCCAGCAGACGCCGGACAGCTAGCACAGATACGCAGTATTTT
NA,TRBD2,TRBJ2-5,TRBV7-9,CASSRRTSGHQETQYF,TGTGCCAGCAGCCGCCGGACTAGCGGACACCAAGAGACCCAGTACTTC
NA,NA,TRBJ2-7,TRBV4-1,CASSQVFGGTYEQYF,TGCGCCAGCAGCCAAGTTTTTGGCGGGACCTACGAGCAGTACTTC
NA,NA,TRBJ1-3,TRBV9,CASSVGGNSGNTIYF,TGTGCCAGCAGCGTTGGCGGCAACTCTGGAAACACCATATATTTT
NA,NA,TRBJ1-2,TRBV7-9,CASSLVGDYGYTF,TGTGCCAGCAGCTTAGTGGGAGACTATGGCTACACCTTC
once,TRBD2,TRBJ2-1,TRBV5-1,CASSLVLAGGGEQFF,TGCGCCAGCAGCTTGGTTCTAGCGGGGGGTGGTGAGCAGTTCTTC
NA,NA,TRBJ1-6,TRBV6-2/TRBV6-3,CASSPGDSPLHF,TGTGCCAGCAGTCCAGGGGATTCACCCCTCCACTTT
NA,NA,TRBJ1-4,TRBV7-9,CASSYTGMALNEKLFF,TGTGCCAGCAGTTACACCGGGATGGCCTTGAATGAAAAACTGTTTTTT
NA,TRBD2,TRBJ2-1,TRBV5-1,CASSPGAGGRGNEQFF,TGCGCCAGCAGCCCCGGAGCGGGGGGAAGGGGCAATGAGCAGTTCTTC
NA,NA,TRBJ1-5,TRBV27,CASSLSWRGSNQPQHF,TGTGCCAGCAGTTTATCGTGGCGGGGTAGCAATCAGCCCCAGCATTTT
NA,TRBD2,TRBJ2-1,TRBV6-2/TRBV6-3,CASSSTRLGLASYIGEQFF,TGTGCCAGCAGTTCCACTCGATTGGGACTAGCCAGCTATATAGGTGAGCAGTTCTTC
NA,TRBD2,TRBJ2-1,TRBV9,CASSPPPSIAGGPYNEQFF,TGTGCCAGCAGCCCCCCCCCATCCATAGCGGGGGGGCCCTACAATGAGCAGTTCTTC
NA,NA,TRBJ2-5,TRBV18,CASSPRTAQETQYF,TGTGCCAGCTCACCTAGGACAGCCCAAGAGACCCAGTACTTC
NA,NA,TRBJ1-2,TRBV19,CASSQYGYTF,TGTGCCAGTAGTCAGTATGGCTACACCTTC
once,NA,TRBJ1-1,TRBV10-3,CAISGQRQNTEAFF,TGTGCCATCAGTGGACAGCGACAGAACACTGAAGCTTTCTTT
NA,TRBD1,TRBJ1-6,TRBV27,CASSQPGQGKSPLHF,TGTGCCAGCAGCCAACCGGGACAGGGGAAATCACCCCTCCACTTT